Included here is one T cell receptor beta chain sequence, with context. With 7 bases removed from V and 0 bases from J, the gap between germline ends came to 7 bases. The CDR3 is made up of 14 amino acids. Germline values: CDR1 SNHLY, CDR2 FYNNEI. The record originates from a study of CD8+CD57+ T cells in acquired aplastic anemia. Patients who underwent sequencing had shown CD8+CD57+ cell expansion by flow cytometry. Genomic DNA constituted the template upon which TCR beta VDJ and CDR3 profiling was performed. From the reads, TCRdb called clonotypes with MiXCR, one entry per CDR3 protein. In the table there are over 150,000 distinct CDR3 sequences, 70% to 75% of which are singletons.

The chain employs TRBV2 and TRBJ2-6; no clear D gene. This TCR was sampled from a human donor with aplastic anemia. Sequenced input: sorted CD4+, CD8+, or CD8+CD57+ T cells (not recorded which) from PBMCs. The CDR3 bases are TGTGCCAGCACCTTACCCTCTGGGGCCAACGTCCTGACTTTC. Encoded protein: CASTLPSGANVLTF.